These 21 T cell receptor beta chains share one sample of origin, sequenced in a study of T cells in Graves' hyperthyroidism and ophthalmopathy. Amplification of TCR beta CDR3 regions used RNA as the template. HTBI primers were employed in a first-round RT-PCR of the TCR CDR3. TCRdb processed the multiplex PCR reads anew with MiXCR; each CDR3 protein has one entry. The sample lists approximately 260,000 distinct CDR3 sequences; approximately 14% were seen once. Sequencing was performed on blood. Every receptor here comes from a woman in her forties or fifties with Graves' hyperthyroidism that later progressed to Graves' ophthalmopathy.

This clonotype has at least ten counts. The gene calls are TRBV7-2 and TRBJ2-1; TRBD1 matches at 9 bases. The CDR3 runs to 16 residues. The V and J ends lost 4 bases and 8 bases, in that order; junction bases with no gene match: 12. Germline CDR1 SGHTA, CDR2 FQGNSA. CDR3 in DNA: TGTGCCAGCAGCTACAGGGGGCGCTACAATTTCGATGAGCAGTTCTTC. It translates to CASSYRGRYNFDEQFF.

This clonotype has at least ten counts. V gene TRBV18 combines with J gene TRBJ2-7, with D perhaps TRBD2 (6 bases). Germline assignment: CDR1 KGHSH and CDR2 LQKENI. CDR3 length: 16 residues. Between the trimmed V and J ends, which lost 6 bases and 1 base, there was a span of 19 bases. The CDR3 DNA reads TGTGCCAGCTCGCTGAATAACCCGGGACTTTCCTACGAGCAGTACTTC. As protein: CASSLNNPGLSYEQYF.

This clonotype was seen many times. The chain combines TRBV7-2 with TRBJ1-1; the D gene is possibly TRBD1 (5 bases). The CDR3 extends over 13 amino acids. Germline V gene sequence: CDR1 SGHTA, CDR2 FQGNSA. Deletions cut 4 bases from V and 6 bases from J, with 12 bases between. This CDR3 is CASSWWGVAEAFF. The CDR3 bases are TGTGCCAGCAGCTGGTGGGGGGTAGCTGAAGCTTTCTTT.

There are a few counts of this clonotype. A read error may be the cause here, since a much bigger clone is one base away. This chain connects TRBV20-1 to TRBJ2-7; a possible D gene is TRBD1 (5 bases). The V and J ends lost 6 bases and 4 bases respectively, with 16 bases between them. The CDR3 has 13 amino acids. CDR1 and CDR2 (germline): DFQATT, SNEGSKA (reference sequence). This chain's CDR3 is CSAPGSWKYEQYF. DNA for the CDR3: TGCAGTGCCCCAGGGTCCTGGAAGTACGAGCAGTACTTC.

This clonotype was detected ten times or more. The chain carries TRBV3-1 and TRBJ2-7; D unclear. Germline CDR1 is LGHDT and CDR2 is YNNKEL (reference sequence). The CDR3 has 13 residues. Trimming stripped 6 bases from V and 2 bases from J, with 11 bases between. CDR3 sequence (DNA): TGTGCCAGCAGTACCAACTACGCCTACGAGCAGTACTTC. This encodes CASSTNYAYEQYF.

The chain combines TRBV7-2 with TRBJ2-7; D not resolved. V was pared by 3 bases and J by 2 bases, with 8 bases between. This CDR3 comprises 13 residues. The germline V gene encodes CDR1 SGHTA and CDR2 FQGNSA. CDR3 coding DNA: TGTGCCAGCAGCTTCGATTCTGCCTACGAGCAGTACTTC. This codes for CASSFDSAYEQYF.

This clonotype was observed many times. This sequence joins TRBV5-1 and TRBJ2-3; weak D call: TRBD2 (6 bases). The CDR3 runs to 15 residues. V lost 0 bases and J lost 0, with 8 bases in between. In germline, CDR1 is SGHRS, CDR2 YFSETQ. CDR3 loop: CASSLVAGSTDTQYF. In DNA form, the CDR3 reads TGCGCCAGCAGCTTGGTTGCGGGGAGCACAGATACGCAGTATTTT.

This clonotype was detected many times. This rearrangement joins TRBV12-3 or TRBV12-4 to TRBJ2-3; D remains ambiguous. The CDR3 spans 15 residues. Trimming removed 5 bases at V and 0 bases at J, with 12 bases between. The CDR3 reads CASSPLLRSTDTQYF. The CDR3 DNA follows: TGTGCCAGCAGTCCCCTACTCAGAAGCACAGATACGCAGTATTTT.

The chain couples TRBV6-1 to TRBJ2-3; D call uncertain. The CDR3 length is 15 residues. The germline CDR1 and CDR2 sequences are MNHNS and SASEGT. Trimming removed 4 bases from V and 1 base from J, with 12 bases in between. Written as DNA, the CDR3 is TGTGCCAGCAGTGTGACGAGGTGGGGCACAGATACGCAGTATTTT. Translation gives CASSVTRWGTDTQYF.

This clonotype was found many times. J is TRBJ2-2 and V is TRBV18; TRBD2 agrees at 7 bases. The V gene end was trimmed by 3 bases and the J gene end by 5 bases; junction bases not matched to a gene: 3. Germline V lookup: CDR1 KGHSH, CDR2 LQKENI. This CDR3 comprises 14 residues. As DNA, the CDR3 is TGTGCCAGCTCACCGAGGGAGGGTACCGGGGAGCTGTTTTTT. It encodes CASSPREGTGELFF.

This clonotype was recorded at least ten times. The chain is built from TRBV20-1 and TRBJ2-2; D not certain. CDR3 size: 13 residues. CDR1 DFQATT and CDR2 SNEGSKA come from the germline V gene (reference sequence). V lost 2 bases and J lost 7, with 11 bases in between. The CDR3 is CSARPPGYGELFF. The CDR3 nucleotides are TGCAGTGCTAGACCTCCCGGGTACGGGGAGCTGTTTTTT.

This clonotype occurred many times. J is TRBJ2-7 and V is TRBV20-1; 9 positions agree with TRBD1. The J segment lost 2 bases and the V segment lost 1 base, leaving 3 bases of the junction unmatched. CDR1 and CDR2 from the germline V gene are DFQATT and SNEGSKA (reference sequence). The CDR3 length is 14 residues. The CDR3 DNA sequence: TGCAGTGCTAGAGCTACAGGGGGCACCTACGAGCAGTACTTC. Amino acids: CSARATGGTYEQYF.

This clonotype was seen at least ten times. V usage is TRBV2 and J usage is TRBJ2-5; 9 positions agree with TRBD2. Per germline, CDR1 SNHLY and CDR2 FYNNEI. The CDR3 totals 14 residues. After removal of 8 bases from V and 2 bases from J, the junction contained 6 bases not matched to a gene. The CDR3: CASRLAAGQETQYF. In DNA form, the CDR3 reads TGTGCCAGCCGACTAGCGGCTGGGCAAGAGACCCAGTACTTC.

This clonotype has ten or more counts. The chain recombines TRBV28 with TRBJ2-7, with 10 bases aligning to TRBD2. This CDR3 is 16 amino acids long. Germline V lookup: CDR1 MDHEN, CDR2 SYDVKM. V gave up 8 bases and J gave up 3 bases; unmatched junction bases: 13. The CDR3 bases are TGTGCCAGCCGGACCGCCGGACTAGCGGTGCACTACGAGCAGTACTTC. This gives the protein CASRTAGLAVHYEQYF.

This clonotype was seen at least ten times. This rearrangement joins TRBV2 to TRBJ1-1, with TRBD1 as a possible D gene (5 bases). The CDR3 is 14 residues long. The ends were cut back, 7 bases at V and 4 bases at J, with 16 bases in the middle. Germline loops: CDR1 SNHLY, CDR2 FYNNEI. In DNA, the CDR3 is TGTGCCAGCACTCGGCGGGGGAGGGGCACTGAAGCTTTCTTT. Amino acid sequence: CASTRRGRGTEAFF.

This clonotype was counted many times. CDR3 nucleotide sequence: TGCGCCAGCAGCTTGGGGTCAGGGACTTACGAGCAGTACTTC. This encodes CASSLGSGTYEQYF. The V call is TRBV5-1, the J call TRBJ2-7; possible D gene TRBD2, 6 bases. The CDR3 spans 14 residues. V lost 0 bases, J lost 4 bases, and 11 bases lay in between. The germline V gene encodes CDR1 SGHRS and CDR2 YFSETQ.

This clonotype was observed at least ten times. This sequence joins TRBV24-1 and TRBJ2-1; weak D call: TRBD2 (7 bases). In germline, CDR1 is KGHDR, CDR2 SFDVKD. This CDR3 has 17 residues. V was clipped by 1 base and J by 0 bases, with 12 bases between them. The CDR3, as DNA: TGTGCCACCAGTGATTTCGGGGGGCCGAGCTCCTACAATGAGCAGTTCTTC. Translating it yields CATSDFGGPSSYNEQFF.

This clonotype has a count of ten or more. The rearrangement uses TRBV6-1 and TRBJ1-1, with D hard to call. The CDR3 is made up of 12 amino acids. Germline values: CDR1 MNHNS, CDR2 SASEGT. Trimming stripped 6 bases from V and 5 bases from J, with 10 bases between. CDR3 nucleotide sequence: TGTGCCAGCAGCGCCCCGGGGACTGAAGCTTTCTTT. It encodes CASSAPGTEAFF.

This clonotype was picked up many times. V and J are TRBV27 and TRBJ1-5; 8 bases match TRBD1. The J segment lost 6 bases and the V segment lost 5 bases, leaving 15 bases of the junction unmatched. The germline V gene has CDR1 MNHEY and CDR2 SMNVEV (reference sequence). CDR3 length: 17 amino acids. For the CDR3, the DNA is TGTGCCAGCAGTCCAGGACAGGGTAATGGTTTTTTTCAGCCCCAGCATTTT. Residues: CASSPGQGNGFFQPQHF.

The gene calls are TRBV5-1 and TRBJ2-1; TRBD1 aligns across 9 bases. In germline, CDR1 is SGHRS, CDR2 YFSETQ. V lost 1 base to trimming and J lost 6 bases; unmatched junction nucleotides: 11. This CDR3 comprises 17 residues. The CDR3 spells CASSLSPGQGVSNEQFF. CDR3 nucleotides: TGCGCCAGCAGCTTGAGCCCGGGACAGGGTGTCTCCAATGAGCAGTTCTTC.

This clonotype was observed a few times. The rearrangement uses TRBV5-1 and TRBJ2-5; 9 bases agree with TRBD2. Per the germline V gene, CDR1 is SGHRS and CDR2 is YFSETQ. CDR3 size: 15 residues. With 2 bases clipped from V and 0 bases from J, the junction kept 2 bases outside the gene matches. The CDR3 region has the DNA TGCGCCAGCAGCTTCGGGACTAGCAACCAAGAGACCCAGTACTTC. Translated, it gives CASSFGTSNQETQYF.